The T cell receptor beta chain described here comes from a study of OX40 agonist ivuxolimab in advanced cancers. Study-wide background: Patients were treated with ivuxolimab, an agonistic anti-OX40 (CD134) antibody.

Clones were read by immunoSEQ multiplex PCR, and TCRdb kept only the in-frame ones, dropping some. Among tens of thousands of clones listed, roughly 80% were seen once. CDR3 length: 13 amino acids. The V end was cut by 3 bases, the J end by 3 bases, with 8 bases between. Germline values: CDR1 SGHNT, CDR2 YENEEA. This TCR was sampled from an adult with an advanced solid tumor such as melanoma, head and neck, liver or kidney cancer. The material sequenced was CD4+ or CD8+ T cells sorted from blood, taken in a trial of the OX40 agonist ivuxolimab. The chain employs TRBV11-3 and TRBJ1-1, with D unclear. Written as DNA, the CDR3 is TGTGCCAGCAGCTTTACCAGCTACACTGAAGCTTTCTTT. Translated, it gives CASSFTSYTEAFF. Variable domain in full (rest from reference TRBV11-3 and TRBJ1-1): EAGVVQSPRYKIIEKKQPVAFWCNPISGHNTLYWYLQNLGQGPELLIRYENEEAVDDSQLPKDRFSAERLKGVDSTLKIQPAELGDSAVYLCASSFTSYTEAFFGQGTRLTVV.